Shown below are 3 T cell receptor beta chains from a single sample sequenced in a study of tumor-infiltrating lymphocytes in primary liver carcinoma. RNA and DNA were co-extracted from around 18-30 mg of unsorted bulk tissue. TCR beta cDNA was made from 450 to 600 ng total RNA with a constant-region primer. A slightly modified ARM-PCR protocol with three nested multiplex PCR rounds produced these TCR beta libraries. Amplification in the first two PCR rounds was performed using TRBV1-TRBV30 forward primers and a C-beta reverse primer for around 10 cycles each. TCRdb re-derived calls from the multiplex PCR reads in MiXCR, one entry per CDR3 protein. The data hold 100,000 to 150,000 distinct CDR3 sequences, with 55% to 75% observed a single time. The material sequenced was liver tumor tissue from sampling region 3. Subset described: tumor region T3, left-lateral pole. The source of these receptors is a woman aged 60 to 75 with primary liver carcinoma and hepatitis B virus infection.

This clonotype was seen a handful of times. The J gene is TRBJ1-2, the V gene TRBV24-1, with D possibly being TRBD1 (5 bases). The CDR3 is 14 amino acids. The germline V gene has CDR1 KGHDR and CDR2 SFDVKD. Trimming shortened V by 4 bases and J by 4 bases, and 12 bases separated the two germline ends. The CDR3 reads CATSDPERGYGYTF. CDR3 coding DNA: TGTGCCACCAGTGACCCCGAAAGGGGCTATGGCTACACCTTC.

This clonotype was found a few times. V usage is TRBV2 and J usage is TRBJ2-7; D not resolved. The CDR3 has 11 amino acids. Germline loops: CDR1 SNHLY, CDR2 FYNNEI. With 1 base removed from V and 6 bases from J, the gap between germline ends came to 4 bases. The CDR3 protein is CASSEGGEQYF. CDR3 bases: TGTGCCAGCAGTGAAGGGGGCGAGCAGTACTTC.

This clonotype was seen many times. The chain employs TRBV28 and TRBJ1-1; 8 positions match TRBD1. CDR1 is MDHEN, CDR2 SYDVKM, per germline. V shed 4 bases, J shed 2 bases, and the junction held 3 bases outside the gene matches. The CDR3 totals 14 residues. Here the CDR3 DNA reads TGTGCCAGCAGTTGGGGACAGGCTAACACTGAAGCTTTCTTT. Amino acids: CASSWGQANTEAFF. The full variable domain, in which reference TRBV28 and TRBJ1-1 provide the parts outside the CDR3, is DVKVTQSSRYLVKRTGEKVFLECVQDMDHENMFWYRQDPGLGLRLIYFSYDVKMKEKGDIPEGYSVSREKKERFSLILESASTNQTSMYLCASSWGQANTEAFFGQGTRLTVV.